The next 26 T cell receptor beta chains were all read from a single sample in a study of blood T cell dynamics during melanoma immunotherapy. Profiled with immunoSEQ multiplex PCR; TCRdb holds only in-frame clones, not every one. The sample contains more than 10,000 clones, approximately 84% of which appear only once. Stated time point: pre-treatment baseline. The sequencing used blood, collected from a patient treated with checkpoint blockade. The receptors shown here come from a human donor with melanoma.

The genes are TRBV27 and TRBJ2-3, with TRBD2 matching over 7 bases. Germline V gene lookup returns CDR1 MNHEY and CDR2 SMNVEV (reference sequence). The CDR3 is 17 amino acids. V lost 3 bases to trimming and J lost 2 bases; unmatched junction nucleotides: 11. In DNA, the CDR3 is TGTGCCAGCAGTTTTGGTCTTTACGCGGGAGACACAGATACGCAGTATTTT. This encodes CASSFGLYAGDTDTQYF.

V usage is TRBV5-5 and J usage is TRBJ1-1; no reliable D call. Trimming left V 0 bases short and J 10 bases short, with 16 bases between. This CDR3 contains 14 residues. Germline lookup yields CDR1 SGHKS and CDR2 YYEKEE (reference sequence). As DNA, the CDR3 is TGTGCCAGCAGCTTGGAAGGGCAGGCCGGCGGAGCTTTCTTT. Amino acid sequence: CASSLEGQAGGAFF. Filled out from reference TRBV5-5 and TRBJ1-1, the complete variable domain reads DAGVTQSPTHLIKTRGQQVTLRCSPISGHKSVSWYQQVLGQGPQFIFQYYEKEERGRGNFPDRFSARQFPNYSSELNVNALLLGDSALYLCASSLEGQAGGAFFGQGTRLTVV.

The count of this clone is one. The rearrangement links TRBV30 to TRBJ2-3; no firm D call. CDR3 size: 15 residues. CDR1 is GTSNPN and CDR2 is SVGIG in the germline V gene (reference sequence). The V end lost 0 bases, the J end lost 1 base, and 11 bases lay between the germline ends. CDR3 residues: CAWSVRTGGTDTQYF. CDR3 coding DNA: TGTGCCTGGAGTGTACGAACGGGCGGCACAGATACGCAGTATTTT.

The V and J genes are TRBV6-5 and TRBJ2-7, with D perhaps given as TRBD1 or TRBD2 (5 bases each). V was pared by 6 bases and J by 9 bases, with 15 bases between. The CDR3 extends over 12 amino acids. CDR1 and CDR2 from the germline V gene are MNHEY and SVGAGI. The CDR3 coding sequence is TGTGCCAGCAGCCCCCCGGTTGGGGGGCAGTACTTC. Its protein product is CASSPPVGGQYF.

The chain joins TRBV7-8 to TRBJ2-5; possibly TRBD1 or TRBD2 for D (5 bases each). Germline V gives CDR1 SGHVS, CDR2 FQNEAQ. This CDR3 is built from 13 residues. Trimming cost V 4 bases and J 11 bases, with 17 bases left between them. CDR3 DNA: TGTGCCAGCAGCTGGGACGCCGAAGCCAAGCAGTACTTC. Its translation is CASSWDAEAKQYF.

The chain carries TRBV5-6 and TRBJ1-2; D might be TRBD1 (6 bases). V was shortened by 0 bases and J by 4 bases, with 10 bases between the two germline ends. The CDR3 is made up of 14 amino acids. CDR1 and CDR2 from the germline V gene are SGHDT and YYEEEE. DNA of the CDR3: TGTGCCAGCAGCTTGGAAGGGGGGGCCTATGGCTACACCTTC. Translating gives CASSLEGGAYGYTF.

This chain connects TRBV5-4 to TRBJ1-1, with D possibly TRBD1 on 6 matching bases. V lost 5 bases to trimming and J lost 5 bases, with 28 bases between them. CDR3 length equals 18 residues. Per the germline V gene, CDR1 is SGHNT and CDR2 is YYREEE (reference sequence). The CDR3 loop is CASSPRGGRGAGSTEAFF. CDR3 nucleotides: TGTGCCAGCAGTCCAAGGGGGGGCAGGGGCGCGGGTTCTACTGAAGCTTTCTTT.

V is TRBV6-5 and J is TRBJ2-3; 7 bases align to TRBD1. Trimming took 5 bases from V and 10 from J; bases not matched to a gene: 12. The CDR3 length is 14 residues. The germline V gene encodes CDR1 MNHEY and CDR2 SVGAGI. The CDR3 coding sequence is TGTGCCAGCAGTACCACAGGGGTAGGGCTCGCGCAGTATTTT. Its translation is CASSTTGVGLAQYF.

This clone was seen a single time. The chain uses TRBV5-1 and TRBJ2-5; 8 bases are a match to TRBD2. Per germline, CDR1 SGHRS and CDR2 YFSETQ. V gave up 7 bases and J gave up 2 bases; unmatched junction bases: 13. The CDR3 consists of 16 residues. For the CDR3, the DNA is TGCGCCAGCGATCCCGGGATAGCGGGGAGTCAAGAGACCCAGTACTTC. Its translation: CASDPGIAGSQETQYF. The full variable domain, with the rest looked up from reference TRBV5-1 and TRBJ2-5, is KAGVTQTPRYLIKTRGQQVTLSCSPISGHRSVSWYQQTPGQGLQFLFEYFSETQRNKGNFPGRFSGRQFSNSRSEMNVSTLELGDSALYLCASDPGIAGSQETQYFGPGTRLLVL.

The rearrangement links TRBV9 to TRBJ2-3; a possible D gene is TRBD1 (7 bases). The V end was cut by 0 bases, the J end by 8 bases, with 19 bases between. The CDR3 contains 16 residues. CDR1 SGDLS and CDR2 YYNGEE come from the germline V gene. The CDR3 spells CASSVGGGTSLGTQYF. The CDR3 coding sequence is TGTGCCAGCAGCGTAGGAGGGGGCACTAGCCTTGGTACGCAGTATTTT.

The CDR3 here is CASSLLTSASETQYF. The CDR3 nucleotides are TGCGCCAGCAGCTTATTGACTAGCGCCTCAGAGACCCAGTACTTC. The J gene is TRBJ2-5, the V gene TRBV5-1; 8 nucleotides line up with TRBD2. J gave up 4 bases and V 2 bases, and 7 bases lay outside the gene matches. The CDR3 has 15 amino acids. Germline CDR1 is SGHRS and CDR2 is YFSETQ.

The CDR3 coding sequence is TGCAGCGTGGTCCGGGGGGCAGGCACTGAAGCTTTCTTT. This sequence encodes CSVVRGAGTEAFF. This chain joins TRBV29-1 and TRBJ1-1; D perhaps matches TRBD1 (6 bases). The CDR3 is 13 residues long. The germline CDR1 and CDR2 sequences are SQVTM and ANQGSEA. V was pared by 6 bases and J by 4 bases, with 15 bases between.

The J gene is TRBJ2-2, the V gene TRBV4-2, with D perhaps TRBD1 or TRBD2 (5 bases each). Germline CDR1 and CDR2: LGHNA and YNFKEQ. V was clipped by 0 bases and J by 6 bases, with 17 bases between them. This CDR3 spans 17 amino acids. This CDR3 is CASSQEWSGTLAGELFF. The CDR3 bases are TGTGCCAGCAGCCAAGAATGGAGTGGGACCTTGGCCGGGGAGCTGTTTTTT.

The rearrangement links TRBV23-1 to TRBJ1-5, with D perhaps matching TRBD1 (6 bases). TRBV23-1 counts as an open reading frame of uncertain function. CDR3 size: 13 residues. V dropped 9 bases and J dropped 6 bases, with 15 bases sitting between them. The CDR3 coding sequence is TGCGCCAGGGAGCGGGGGGCGACTCAGCCCCAGCATTTT. It is translated as CARERGATQPQHF.

Only a few counts were recorded for this clone. The gene calls are TRBV18 and TRBJ1-5; no firm D call. The CDR3 sequence is 15 residues long. The V gene lost 3 bases and the J gene lost 6 bases, with 15 bases spanning the gap. Germline CDR1 reads KGHSH; CDR2 reads LQKENI. CDR3 in amino acids: CASSPIPGGLQPQHF. CDR3 sequence (DNA): TGTGCCAGCTCACCCATCCCGGGAGGCCTTCAGCCCCAGCATTTT. Full variable domain (rest looked up from reference TRBV18 and TRBJ1-5): NAGVMQNPRHLVRRRGQEARLRCSPMKGHSHVYWYRQLPEEGLKFMVYLQKENIIDESGMPKERFSAEFPKEGPSILRIQQVVRGDSAAYFCASSPIPGGLQPQHFGDGTRLSIL.

V gene TRBV15 combines with J gene TRBJ2-3, with TRBD1 as a possible D gene (7 bases). V lost 7 bases, J lost 2 bases, and 13 bases lay in between. Germline CDR1 reads LNHNV; CDR2 reads YYDKDF (reference sequence). This CDR3 region has 14 residues. The CDR3 spells CATNSGGNTDTQYF. The CDR3 DNA follows: TGTGCCACCAACTCAGGGGGGAACACAGATACGCAGTATTTT. Complete variable domain (other parts from reference TRBV15 and TRBJ2-3): DAMVIQNPRYQVTQFGKPVTLSCSQTLNHNVMYWYQQKSSQAPKLLFHYYDKDFNNEADTPDNFQSRRPNTSFCFLDIRSPGLGDTAMYLCATNSGGNTDTQYFGPGTRLTVL.

The chain has TRBV11-2 and TRBJ2-7; 9 nucleotides line up with TRBD2. The CDR3 is made up of 14 amino acids. The V segment lost 3 bases and the J segment 6 bases; nucleotides outside the gene matches: 6. CDR1 and CDR2 (germline): SGHAT, FQNNGV. CDR3 nucleotide sequence: TGTGCCAGCAGCTTTGGGCGGGAGGGCTTCGAGCAGTACTTC. Amino acid sequence: CASSFGREGFEQYF.

V and J are TRBV2 and TRBJ2-2; possible D gene TRBD2, 5 bases. V was pared by 1 base and J by 5 bases, with 11 bases between. CDR3 length: 15 amino acids. Germline V CDR1 and CDR2: SNHLY, FYNNEI. This CDR3 reads CASSEVAEVTGELFF. In DNA, the CDR3 is TGTGCCAGCAGTGAAGTGGCGGAGGTAACCGGGGAGCTGTTTTTT.

The V gene is TRBV7-9, the J gene TRBJ2-3; D gene uncertain. The CDR3 extends over 15 amino acids. Germline V gene sequence: CDR1 SEHNR, CDR2 FQNEAQ (reference sequence). V was clipped by 1 base and J by 1 base, with 9 bases between them. CDR3: CASSLGYGRTDTQYF. The CDR3 DNA sequence: TGTGCCAGCAGCTTAGGTTACGGACGCACAGATACGCAGTATTTT. Full variable domain (outside the CDR3, taken from reference TRBV7-9 and TRBJ2-3): DTGVSQNPRHKITKRGQNVTFRCDPISEHNRLYWYRQTLGQGPEFLTYFQNEAQLEKSRLLSDRFSAERPKGSFSTLEIQRTEQGDSAMYLCASSLGYGRTDTQYFGPGTRLTVL.

As DNA, the CDR3 is TGTGCCAGCAGCAAATCAAGCGGGCCCAGCTCCTACAATGAGCAGTTCTTC. Protein: CASSKSSGPSSYNEQFF. The rearrangement uses TRBV21-1 and TRBJ2-1; the table names TRBD2, a call not compared with the DNA. TRBV21-1 is an annotated pseudogene. The CDR3 covers 17 residues.

On this clone itself: Compared with germline, one end of the junction differs, possibly owing to a read error. CDR3 DNA: TGTGTCAGCAGCTTAGTTGGGGTCGGCACTGAAGCTTTCTTT. As protein: CVSSLVGVGTEAFF. V gene TRBV7-2 combines with J gene TRBJ1-1, with no clear D. Germline assignment: CDR1 SGHTA and CDR2 FQGNSA. The CDR3 contains 14 residues.

This clone has more than one count but fewer than ten. The V call is TRBV5-4, the J call TRBJ2-4; D is perhaps TRBD1 (6 bases). Trimming left V 0 bases short and J 11 bases short, with 12 bases between. The V gene's germline CDR1 is SGHNT and CDR2 YYREEE (reference sequence). This CDR3 is 13 amino acids long. CDR3 in DNA: TGTGCCAGCAGCTTGGCACAGGGAGACTTTCAGTACTTC. It yields the protein CASSLAQGDFQYF.

The chain is built from TRBV7-3 and TRBJ2-1, with D perhaps TRBD2 (5 bases). V was pared by 3 bases and J by 8 bases, with 11 bases between. The CDR3 is 13 residues long. Per germline, CDR1 SGHTA and CDR2 FQGTGA. As DNA, the CDR3 is TGTGCCAGCAGCTTGGTACTAGACCATGAGCAGTTCTTC. Its translation: CASSLVLDHEQFF.

The chain employs TRBV9 and TRBJ1-1, with D maybe TRBD1 (5 bases). CDR3 length: 15 residues. CDR1 is SGDLS, CDR2 YYNGEE, per germline. V was trimmed by 0 bases and J by 4 bases, leaving 13 bases between them. The CDR3 sequence is CASSVAEGRGTEAFF. In DNA, the CDR3 is TGTGCCAGCAGCGTAGCGGAGGGAAGGGGCACTGAAGCTTTCTTT.

The chain uses TRBV28 and TRBJ1-2, with TRBD1 identical over 9 bases. CDR3 size: 13 residues. V shed 5 bases, J shed 8 bases, and the junction held 6 bases outside the gene matches. Germline V gene sequence: CDR1 MDHEN, CDR2 SYDVKM. CDR3 amino acids: CASSPATGGGYTF. The CDR3 DNA reads as TGTGCCAGCAGTCCGGCCACAGGGGGCGGCTACACCTTC.

V is TRBV18 and J is TRBJ2-7; possible D gene TRBD1, 5 bases. Trimming removed 2 bases at V and 5 bases at J, with 16 bases between. CDR1 KGHSH and CDR2 LQKENI come from the germline V gene. The CDR3 loop spans 15 amino acids. DNA of the CDR3: TGTGCCAGCTCACCAAGGCAGGGAAATCTCAACGAGCAGTACTTC. This sequence encodes CASSPRQGNLNEQYF.